This T cell receptor beta chain was obtained from a study of prognosis after radiotherapy for stage I lung cancer. The overall study: Concurrent therapy with stereotactic body radiotherapy was received by no patient.

The genomic DNA TCR beta CDR3 region underwent two rounds of multiplex PCR. First-round PCR employed TRBV- and TRBJ-specific primers for each gene. MiXCR was run by TCRdb on the multiplex PCR reads, yielding one entry per CDR3 protein. The sample lists tens of thousands of distinct CDR3 sequences, 30% to 35% occurring once. Findings and caveats of the study: Determination of whether the expanded TCR clones were tumor-specific was not performed.

Germline V gives CDR1 SNHLY, CDR2 FYNNEI. V was clipped by 11 bases and J by 0 bases; unmatched bases: 7. This CDR3 region has 14 residues. There are many counts of this clonotype. Its matching antigen is unknown. This receptor was identified in a donor of 50 years or more with non-small cell lung cancer. This specimen was PBMCs, taken before or after stereotactic body radiation therapy (not recorded which). The chain uses TRBV2 and TRBJ2-3; 8 positions match TRBD1. Written as DNA, the CDR3 is TGTGCCGGAACCGGGACAGGAAGCACAGATACGCAGTATTTT. Translated: CAGTGTGSTDTQYF.